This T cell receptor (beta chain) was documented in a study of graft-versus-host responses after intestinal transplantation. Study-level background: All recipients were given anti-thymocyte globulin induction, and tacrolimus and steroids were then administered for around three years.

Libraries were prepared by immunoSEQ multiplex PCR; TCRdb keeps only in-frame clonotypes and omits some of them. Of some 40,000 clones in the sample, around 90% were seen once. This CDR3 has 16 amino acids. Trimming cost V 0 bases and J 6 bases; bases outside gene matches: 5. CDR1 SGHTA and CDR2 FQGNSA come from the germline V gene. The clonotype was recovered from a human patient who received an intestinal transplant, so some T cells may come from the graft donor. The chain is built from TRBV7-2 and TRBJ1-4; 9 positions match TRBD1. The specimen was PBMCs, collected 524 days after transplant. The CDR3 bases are TGTGCCAGCAGCTTAGCTCCGGGACAGGGTTATGAAAAACTGTTTTTT. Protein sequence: CASSLAPGQGYEKLFF.